This TCR beta chain was captured by sequencing in a study of blood T cells in healthy people across ages. V lost 3 bases and J 12 bases, leaving 12 bases between the germline ends. Germline V gene lookup returns CDR1 KGHSH and CDR2 LQKENI. The CDR3 sequence is 12 residues long. Next came a second PCR, run for about 6 to 12 cycles, which used a sample-barcoded 5' primer along with a J-beta primer mix. Each of the cDNA molecules was tagged by a template-switch adaptor with 12 random nucleotides. Using its own MiXCR run on the 5' RACE reads, TCRdb lists one record per CDR3 protein. Here the sample spans over 1.5 million distinct CDR3 sequences, roughly 50% being singletons. Concerning this clonotype: Antigen specificity is unknown.

Overall study findings and caveats: Long-lived donors had more naive CD4+ cells and higher diversity than aged donors.

Per sample, no less than 5.5 micrograms of total RNA were extracted. The receptor comes from a woman aged 40-49 years in good health. Sequencing was carried out using blood. This sequence joins TRBV18 and TRBJ2-1, with a tentative D call TRBD1 (5 bases). The CDR3 reads CASSPGSQGQFF. Here the CDR3 DNA reads TGTGCCAGCTCACCTGGTTCTCAGGGGCAGTTCTTC.